The clone carrying this T cell receptor beta chain was detected a few times. Its antigen is not known. The hyperthyroidism was newly diagnosed and had lasted under 2 months; the patients were aged 18 to 65. Trimming removed 9 bases from V and 2 bases from J, with 9 bases in between. The CDR3 spans 12 residues. Germline V CDR1 and CDR2: KGHDR, SFDVKD. Researchers took RNA transcripts and amplified the TCR beta CDR3 regions from them. First-round RT-PCR with HTBI primers amplified the TCR CDR3 region. TCRdb processed the multiplex PCR reads anew with MiXCR; each CDR3 protein has one entry. The sample has 300,000 to 450,000 distinct CDR3 sequences, around 25% seen once. This record comes from a study of T cells in Graves' hyperthyroidism and ophthalmopathy. Study summary: Staff took peripheral blood when the initial diagnosis was made, before any treatment began. Study-wide findings and caveats: Most clonotypes expanded in thyroid above 0.001 were likewise present in blood. Stable hyperthyroidism and ophthalmopathy were separated using 13 V-J signatures.

This TCR was sampled from a man aged 50-60 years with Graves' hyperthyroidism. The sequenced sample consisted of blood. V and J are TRBV24-1 and TRBJ1-2; D gene unclear. CDR3 nucleotide sequence: TGTGCCACCTCCGGGCCAAACTATGGCTACACCTTC. It translates to CATSGPNYGYTF.